These 21 T cell receptor beta chains came from one sample sequenced in a study of blood T cell repertoires in COVID-19. Profiled with immunoSEQ multiplex PCR; TCRdb holds only in-frame clones, not every one. Among roughly 100,000 clones listed, over 75% were seen once. Input material: peripheral blood. Receptors originate from a man aged 45-65 years with acute or convalescent COVID-19.

This clone has more than one count but fewer than ten. This sequence joins TRBV9 and TRBJ2-5; D perhaps matches TRBD2 (7 bases). From germline, CDR1 is SGDLS and CDR2 YYNGEE. The CDR3 sequence is 17 residues long. V lost 4 bases and J 2 bases, leaving 21 bases between the germline ends. CDR3 coding DNA: TGTGCCAGCAGCCGGTCCGTTGGCGGGGGCCCGCAAGAGACCCAGTACTTC. Protein product: CASSRSVGGGPQETQYF.

The chain recombines TRBV12-3 or TRBV12-4 with TRBJ1-5, with no clear D. The V gene lost 5 bases and the J gene lost 7 bases, with 12 bases spanning the gap. The length of the CDR3 is 13 residues. In nucleotides, the CDR3 is TGTGCCAGCAGTACTCTCACGGGGCAGCCCCAGCATTTT. Its protein is CASSTLTGQPQHF.

The chain uses TRBV5-1 and TRBJ2-2; no clear D gene. Trimming cost V 3 bases and J 6 bases, with 9 bases left between them. The length of the CDR3 is 13 residues. Germline assignment: CDR1 SGHRS and CDR2 YFSETQ. The CDR3 DNA reads as TGCGCCAGCAGCTCCATGCAGGCCGGGGAGCTGTTTTTT. Translated: CASSSMQAGELFF.

The chain links TRBV10-3 to TRBJ2-7, with 7 bases fitting TRBD2. There are 12 residues in the CDR3. Losses at the gene ends were 11 bases for V and 0 bases for J; bases not matched to a gene: 4. Germline lookup yields CDR1 ENHRY and CDR2 SYGVKD. This CDR3 reads CAGGGSSYEQYF. The CDR3 region has the DNA TGTGCCGGGGGGGGGAGCTCCTACGAGCAGTACTTC.

This rearrangement joins TRBV4-1 to TRBJ1-3, with D maybe TRBD1 (5 bases). The V gene lost 0 bases and the J gene lost 4 bases, with 13 bases spanning the gap. The CDR3 loop spans 16 amino acids. CDR1 is MGHRA and CDR2 is YSYEKL in the germline V gene. As DNA, the CDR3 is TGCGCCAGCAGCCAAGAACCTCCGCGGGGCGGAAACACCATATATTTT. Residues: CASSQEPPRGGNTIYF.

This clone has more than one count but fewer than ten. V and J are TRBV6-5 and TRBJ2-1; TRBD1 might be the D (5 bases). The V gene's germline CDR1 is MNHEY and CDR2 SVGAGI. Trimming cost V 2 bases and J 3 bases, with 5 bases left between them. This CDR3 region has 13 residues. CDR3 bases: TGTGCCAGCAGTTACAGGGGCTACAATGAGCAGTTCTTC. This codes for CASSYRGYNEQFF.

This chain joins TRBV11-3 and TRBJ2-1, with 9 bases lining up with TRBD2. CDR3 length: 17 amino acids. Per germline, CDR1 SGHNT and CDR2 YENEEA. V trimming: 7 bases; J trimming: 8 bases; junction bases outside the gene matches: 18. CDR3 nucleotide sequence: TGTGCCAGCACCCCTGGGTCCCTAGCGGGGCGGGGAGATGAGCAGTTCTTC. As protein: CASTPGSLAGRGDEQFF.

V and J are TRBV25-1 and TRBJ1-1; tentatively, D is TRBD1 (6 bases). The V end lost 3 bases, the J end lost 10 bases, and 12 bases lay between the germline ends. CDR3 length: 12 residues. Germline V lookup: CDR1 MGHDK, CDR2 SYGVNS. The DNA for the CDR3 is TGTGCCAGCAGTGATCAGGGGTTGAGAGCTTTCTTT. It translates to CASSDQGLRAFF.

The chain recombines TRBV14 with TRBJ2-7, with 8 bases identical to TRBD2. CDR3 size: 20 residues. V lost 2 bases to trimming and J lost 3 bases; unmatched junction nucleotides: 21. CDR1 and CDR2 (germline): SGHDN, FVKESK. This CDR3 reads CASSQTFIVTSGIAYYEQYF. In nucleotides, the CDR3 is TGTGCCAGCAGCCAAACCTTTATAGTCACTAGCGGCATCGCCTACTACGAGCAGTACTTC.

This chain connects TRBV3-1 (or the pseudogene TRBV3-2) to TRBJ1-5; 7 bases agree with TRBD1. The J segment lost 6 bases and the V segment lost 2 bases, leaving 1 base of the junction unmatched. The germline gives CDR1 LGHDT, CDR2 YNNKEL (reference sequence). The CDR3 runs to 13 residues. CDR3 nucleotide sequence: TGTGCCAGCAGCCAACAGGGGGGTCAGCCCCAGCATTTT. Its translation is CASSQQGGQPQHF.

V usage is TRBV5-1 and J usage is TRBJ1-3; D is ambiguous. CDR1 and CDR2 (germline): SGHRS, YFSETQ. Trimming took 3 bases from V and 0 from J, leaving 10 bases between them. CDR3 length equals 15 residues. This CDR3 is CASSWASDSGNTIYF. CDR3 coding DNA: TGCGCCAGCAGCTGGGCCTCGGACTCTGGAAACACCATATATTTT.

There are a few counts of this clone. The chain has TRBV24-1 and TRBJ1-5; 8 bases are a match to TRBD1. Germline trimming cut 5 bases from V and 1 base from J; bases unmatched to any gene: 6. Looked up from germline, CDR1 is KGHDR and CDR2 is SFDVKD. The CDR3 is 16 amino acids. The DNA for the CDR3 is TGTGCCACCAGTGTCCGACAGGGGTTAAGCAATCAGCCCCAGCATTTT. Amino acids: CATSVRQGLSNQPQHF.

The V gene is TRBV3-1 (or the pseudogene TRBV3-2), the J gene TRBJ2-7, with 7 positions matching TRBD1. The CDR3 covers 15 residues. In germline, CDR1 is LGHDT, CDR2 YNNKEL (reference sequence). The junction had 9 bases not matched to a gene; V was cut back by 1 base and J by 6 bases. The CDR3 reads CASSQVIQGVGEQYF. In nucleotides, the CDR3 is TGTGCCAGCAGCCAAGTCATTCAGGGGGTGGGCGAGCAGTACTTC.

V is TRBV9 and J is TRBJ1-3; 10 bases are a match to TRBD1. The germline V gene encodes CDR1 SGDLS and CDR2 YYNGEE. V was clipped by 0 bases and J by 2 bases; unmatched bases: 2. The CDR3 is made up of 16 amino acids. CDR3 nucleotides: TGTGCCAGCAGCGTAGAGGGGACAGGGGCTGGAAACACCATATATTTT. Encoded protein: CASSVEGTGAGNTIYF.

The V gene is TRBV3-1 (or the pseudogene TRBV3-2), the J gene TRBJ2-3, with D possibly being TRBD2 (7 bases). The germline CDR1 and CDR2 sequences are LGHDT and YNNKEL (reference sequence). The V end was cut by 5 bases, the J end by 10 bases, with 16 bases between. This CDR3 comprises 13 residues. The CDR3, as DNA: TGTGCCAGCAGCACTGCGGGGGCCCCAGCGCAGTATTTT. Translated, it gives CASSTAGAPAQYF.

The rearrangement links TRBV27 to TRBJ2-5, with TRBD2 matching over 10 bases. There are 16 residues in the CDR3. J was trimmed by 5 bases and V by 8 bases; bases with no gene match: 14. Germline CDR1 reads MNHEY; CDR2 reads SMNVEV (reference sequence). The CDR3 DNA follows: TGTGCCAGCGGCGCCCGGAGCGGGAGGGTAACTGAGACCCAGTACTTC. It codes for CASGARSGRVTETQYF.

This clone was seen once. The rearrangement uses TRBV10-3 and TRBJ1-1; D not resolved. This CDR3 is built from 13 residues. Trimming cost V 5 bases and J 1 base, with 8 bases left between them. Germline loops: CDR1 ENHRY, CDR2 SYGVKD. CDR3 DNA sequence: TGTGCCATCAGTCCGACGGGGAACACTGAAGCTTTCTTT. Amino acids: CAISPTGNTEAFF.

The V gene is TRBV9, the J gene TRBJ1-1; D gene ambiguous. The CDR3 runs 15 residues. Germline CDR1 and CDR2: SGDLS and YYNGEE. V was cut by 4 bases and J by 4 bases, with 17 bases left in between. CDR3 coding DNA: TGTGCCAGCAGCAAAGGCGTGGGAGTGGGCACTGAAGCTTTCTTT. Protein: CASSKGVGVGTEAFF.

This chain connects TRBV19 to TRBJ1-2; 12 bases align to TRBD1. CDR1 and CDR2 (germline): LNHDA, SQIVND (reference sequence). The CDR3 contains 15 residues. Trimming removed 6 bases from V and 4 bases from J; junction bases left unmatched: 6. This CDR3 is CASRGTGGFIYGYTF. DNA for the CDR3: TGTGCCAGTAGGGGGACAGGGGGCTTCATCTATGGCTACACCTTC.

This clone was found a few times. The genes are TRBV6-5 and TRBJ2-7; TRBD2 is a possible D gene (5 bases). This CDR3 is 14 amino acids long. The germline V gene encodes CDR1 MNHEY and CDR2 SVGAGI. Trimming pared 6 bases from V and 3 bases from J, leaving 15 bases between. This chain's CDR3 is CASRPGITSYEQYF. The CDR3 DNA follows: TGTGCCAGCAGACCCGGGATTACTAGCTACGAGCAGTACTTC.

The gene calls are TRBV18 and TRBJ1-5, with TRBD1 as a possible D gene (5 bases). Germline CDR1 reads KGHSH; CDR2 reads LQKENI. This CDR3 contains 17 residues. The ends were cut back, 4 bases at V and 0 bases at J, with 16 bases in the middle. The CDR3 coding sequence is TGTGCCAGCTCACTCTTTAGACAGACGTATAGCAATCAGCCCCAGCATTTT. Its protein is CASSLFRQTYSNQPQHF. Full variable domain (rest looked up from reference TRBV18 and TRBJ1-5): NAGVMQNPRHLVRRRGQEARLRCSPMKGHSHVYWYRQLPEEGLKFMVYLQKENIIDESGMPKERFSAEFPKEGPSILRIQQVVRGDSAAYFCASSLFRQTYSNQPQHFGDGTRLSIL.